This T cell receptor (beta chain) was identified in a study of OX40 agonist ivuxolimab in advanced cancers. This CDR3 is 15 amino acids long. Losses at the gene ends were 2 bases for V and 4 bases for J; bases not matched to a gene: 2. Germline V gene lookup returns CDR1 SGHTS and CDR2 YDEGEE. TCRdb keeps only in-frame clones here, not all; method: immunoSEQ multiplex PCR. The table includes approximately 50,000 clones, 70% to 80% detected once. This TCR was sampled from an adult with an advanced solid tumor such as melanoma, head and neck, liver or kidney cancer. The V and J genes are TRBV5-8 and TRBJ2-2, with 10 bases lining up with TRBD2. Sequencing used CD4+ or CD8+ T cells sorted from blood, obtained in a trial of the OX40 agonist ivuxolimab. The CDR3 here is CASSFSGRATGELFF. The CDR3 DNA follows: TGTGCCAGCAGCTTCAGCGGGAGGGCCACCGGGGAGCTGTTTTTT.